Listed here are 2 T cell receptor beta chains from one sample, sequenced in a study of CD8 T cells in ankylosing spondylitis. TCRdb independently ran MiXCR on the 5' RACE reads; one entry per CDR3 protein. The data hold 350,000 or so distinct CDR3 sequences, with around a tenth observed a single time. Sequenced input: blood, either unsorted or a sorted T cell fraction (not recorded which). These receptor sequences come from a female donor with ankylosing spondylitis or in good health (not recorded which).

This sequence joins TRBV27 and TRBJ2-7; tentative D call: TRBD2 (6 bases). The CDR3 extends over 14 amino acids. Looked up from germline, CDR1 is MNHEY and CDR2 is SMNVEV (reference sequence). V was shortened by 4 bases and J by 3 bases, with 13 bases between the two germline ends. DNA of the CDR3: TGTGCCAGCAGTTCGACTCCGGGACTCTACGAGCAGTACTTC. As protein: CASSSTPGLYEQYF.

Remarks on this clonotype: With a much larger clone just one base away, this may be a read error. This chain uses TRBV4-1 with TRBJ2-5; the match to TRBD2 covers 8 bases. The germline V gene has CDR1 MGHRA and CDR2 YSYEKL. This CDR3 comprises 16 residues. CDR3 sequence reads: CARSPSGTRASGTQYF. The CDR3 region has the DNA TGCGCCAGGAGCCCGTCCGGGACTAGGGCCTCAGGGACCCAGTACTTC.